This T cell receptor beta chain was captured in a study of human T cells and chemical hapten exposure. Via MiXCR, TCRdb re-called the RACE reads, giving one row per CDR3 protein. The sample shows under 200,000 distinct CDR3 sequences, roughly 25% of them seen only once. CDR1 and CDR2 (germline): WSHSY, SAAADI. The CDR3 consists of 13 residues. With 6 bases removed from V and 0 bases from J, the gap between germline ends came to 9 bases. Time point defined: patch test 3, about 24 weeks after DPC sensitization. Treatment meaning: therapeutic diphenylcyclopropenone sensitization with weekly scalp DPC. In every case, blood was obtained before the patch test was applied.

This TCR was sampled from a woman younger than 35 with alopecia areata. Some clones in this sample may be carry-over from other donors' samples. This chain links TRBV10-2 with TRBJ2-7; a weak D match, TRBD1 (6 bases). This sample comprised whole blood, obtained in connection with sensitization to the hapten diphenylcyclopropenone (DPC). Written as DNA, the CDR3 is TGCGCCAGCAGGGACAGTTCCTCCTACGAGCAGTACTTC. It encodes CASRDSSSYEQYF.